This passage covers 16 T cell receptor beta chains from one sample sequenced in a study of blood T cells in healthy people across ages. The use of a sample-barcoded 5' primer and a J-beta primer mix characterized a second PCR of about 6 to 11 cycles. TCRdb processed the 5' RACE reads anew with MiXCR; each CDR3 protein has one entry. The sample consists of some 640,000 distinct CDR3 sequences, 49% of them appearing once. Sample: blood. These receptors were obtained from a woman aged 55-70 years in good health.

This clonotype appeared a few times. The V gene is TRBV2, the J gene TRBJ1-2; TRBD1 is a possible D gene (5 bases). Germline V lookup: CDR1 SNHLY, CDR2 FYNNEI. With 0 bases removed from V and 4 bases from J, the gap between germline ends came to 15 bases. CDR3 length equals 16 residues. CDR3 coding DNA: TGTGCCAGCAGTGAAGCGCTTCAGGGAGCGGCCTATGGCTACACCTTC. Its translation is CASSEALQGAAYGYTF.

This clonotype has a handful of counts. The chain combines TRBV28 with TRBJ2-1; a weak D match, TRBD2 (6 bases). Trimming removed 3 bases at V and 4 bases at J, with 16 bases between. Germline V gene sequence: CDR1 MDHEN, CDR2 SYDVKM. The CDR3 runs to 16 residues. The CDR3 reads CASSLGSGGIYNEQFF. The CDR3 nucleotides read TGTGCCAGCAGTTTGGGTAGTGGGGGGATATACAATGAGCAGTTCTTC. The entire variable domain, with the rest obtained from reference TRBV28 and TRBJ2-1, is as follows: DVKVTQSSRYLVKRTGEKVFLECVQDMDHENMFWYRQDPGLGLRLIYFSYDVKMKEKGDIPEGYSVSREKKERFSLILESASTNQTSMYLCASSLGSGGIYNEQFFGPGTRLTVL.

This clonotype appeared a few times. This chain uses TRBV7-2 with TRBJ2-7, with TRBD2 matching over 11 bases. CDR3 length: 14 amino acids. Losses at the gene ends were 5 bases for V and 4 bases for J; bases not matched to a gene: 4. CDR1 SGHTA and CDR2 FQGNSA come from the germline V gene. In DNA, the CDR3 is TGTGCCAGCAGCAAGACTAGCGGGGAGTACGAGCAGTACTTC. Translating it yields CASSKTSGEYEQYF.

The chain joins TRBV4-3 to TRBJ1-6, with TRBD1 matching over 8 bases. Germline CDR1 LGHNA, CDR2 YSLEER. The CDR3 has 14 residues. V gave up 4 bases and J gave up 7 bases; unmatched junction bases: 3. The CDR3 DNA is TGCGCCAGCAGCCTGGGGGACAGGAATTCACCCCTCCACTTT. The encoded protein is CASSLGDRNSPLHF.

The CDR3 region has the DNA TGTGCCAGCAGTGAGGACTCCCTGGGGGAGCAGTACTTC. It is translated as CASSEDSLGEQYF. The V call is TRBV6-1, the J call TRBJ2-5; either TRBD1 or TRBD2 may fit D (5 bases each). The ends were cut back, 3 bases at V and 11 bases at J, with 16 bases in the middle. CDR1 is MNHNS, CDR2 SASEGT, per germline. The CDR3 runs to 13 residues.

CDR3 sequence reads: CASSHQGADTQYF. CDR3 nucleotides: TGTGCCAGCAGCCACCAGGGAGCAGATACGCAGTATTTT. The rearrangement joins TRBV14 to TRBJ2-3; D might be TRBD1 or TRBD2, each matching 5 bases. CDR3 length: 13 amino acids. With 3 bases removed from V and 4 bases from J, the gap between germline ends came to 8 bases. The V gene's germline CDR1 is SGHDN and CDR2 FVKESK.

This sequence joins TRBV24-1 and TRBJ2-1; 10 nucleotides match TRBD1. This CDR3 spans 15 amino acids. Losses at the gene ends were 5 bases for V and 6 bases for J; bases not matched to a gene: 6. Germline values: CDR1 KGHDR, CDR2 SFDVKD. The CDR3 reads CATSVGTGAPNEQFF. The CDR3 bases are TGTGCCACCAGTGTGGGGACAGGGGCTCCCAATGAGCAGTTCTTC.

This rearrangement joins TRBV2 to TRBJ2-3; a possible D gene is TRBD1 (8 bases). The CDR3 has 15 residues. CDR1 and CDR2 (germline): SNHLY, FYNNEI. V was clipped by 10 bases and J by 3 bases, with 20 bases between them. The CDR3 loop is CATREDRVGTDTQYF. The CDR3, as DNA: TGTGCCACCCGGGAGGACAGGGTGGGGACAGATACGCAGTATTTT.

At least ten counts were recorded for this clonotype. The chain couples TRBV5-4 to TRBJ1-2; 9 positions match TRBD1. This CDR3 is 13 amino acids long. Germline V gives CDR1 SGHNT, CDR2 YYREEE (reference sequence). The V gene end was trimmed by 0 bases and the J gene end by 8 bases; junction bases not matched to a gene: 2. CDR3 in DNA: TGTGCCAGCAGCTTGGCCGGGACAGGGGGCTACACCTTC. This gives the protein CASSLAGTGGYTF.

This clonotype occurred a few times. V usage is TRBV7-2 and J usage is TRBJ2-1, with 8 bases aligning to TRBD2. V dropped 3 bases and J dropped 5; count of bases not matched to a gene: 15. CDR3 size: 18 residues. CDR1 and CDR2 from the germline V gene are SGHTA and FQGNSA. CDR3 region: CASSFASGPTPWDNEQFF. The CDR3 coding sequence is TGTGCCAGCAGCTTTGCTAGCGGGCCTACTCCATGGGACAATGAGCAGTTCTTC.

In this sample, this clonotype turned up a few times. V is TRBV12-3 or TRBV12-4 and J is TRBJ2-5, with D unresolved. The germline V and J ends were trimmed by 7 bases and 1 base, with 13 bases remaining between them. This CDR3 comprises 14 residues. CDR3 coding DNA: TGTGCCAGCAAGAGTGTTGGTCTCCAAGAGACCCAGTACTTC. It translates to CASKSVGLQETQYF.

The V and J genes are TRBV5-1 and TRBJ2-7; D unclear. Germline CDR1 reads SGHRS; CDR2 reads YFSETQ. V shed 5 bases and J shed 0 bases, with 9 bases lying between them. This CDR3 contains 13 residues. Here the CDR3 DNA reads TGCGCCAGCAGGGCTTTGAGCTCCTACGAGCAGTACTTC. As protein: CASRALSSYEQYF.

V gene TRBV7-2 combines with J gene TRBJ2-7; D might be TRBD2 (6 bases). The germline V gene encodes CDR1 SGHTA and CDR2 FQGNSA. The CDR3 is 15 residues long. Trimming shortened V by 6 bases and J by 7 bases, and 22 bases separated the two germline ends. CDR3 sequence (DNA): TGTGCCAGCAGTCCCCCTAGCGCCAGTTACGATGAGCAGTACTTC. It codes for CASSPPSASYDEQYF.

This clonotype came up a few times. The CDR3 DNA is TGTGCCAGCAGCTTCGGACAGGGCTACGAGACCCAGTACTTC. It encodes CASSFGQGYETQYF. The chain recombines TRBV5-6 with TRBJ2-5, with TRBD1 matching over 8 bases. J was trimmed by 5 bases and V by 2 bases; bases with no gene match: 5. From germline, CDR1 is SGHDT and CDR2 YYEEEE. The CDR3 runs 14 residues.

The rearrangement joins TRBV20-1 to TRBJ2-3; 13 bases map to TRBD2. The junction had 6 bases not matched to a gene; V was cut back by 1 base and J by 11 bases. The CDR3 runs 14 residues. Looked up from germline, CDR1 is DFQATT and CDR2 is SNEGSKA (reference sequence). The CDR3 sequence: CSARATSGRRGQYF. The CDR3 region has the DNA TGCAGTGCTAGAGCGACTAGCGGGAGGCGGGGGCAGTATTTT.

The V and J genes are TRBV6-2 or TRBV6-3 and TRBJ2-7; 7 bases are a match to TRBD1. The germline V gene encodes CDR1 MNHEY and CDR2 SVGEGT. The CDR3 has 13 amino acids. Unmatched junction bases numbered 6, after V lost 5 bases and J lost 5 bases. The CDR3 loop is CASSPTGKNEQYF. The CDR3 DNA sequence: TGTGCCAGCAGTCCGACAGGGAAGAACGAGCAGTACTTC.